This T cell receptor beta chain was identified in a study of regulatory T cells in long-lasting Graves disease. The V gene end was trimmed by 5 bases and the J gene end by 3 bases; junction bases not matched to a gene: 6. Germline CDR1 is DFQATT and CDR2 is SNEGSKA (reference sequence). This CDR3 spans 13 amino acids. Time point denoted: newly diagnosed GD, antithyroid drugs for less than 3 months. From PBMCs, RNA was extracted and then used to make the TCR library. Building the TCR beta libraries relied on iRepertoire HTBI primers, and CDR3 regions underwent Arm-PCR. TCRdb used MiXCR to reprocess the multiplex PCR reads, holding one entry per CDR3 protein. The data show 530,000 or so distinct CDR3 sequences, 15% to 20% seen once. This same sample was also part of a study on T cells in Graves' hyperthyroidism and ophthalmopathy.

The origin of this receptor is a man between 18 and 35 years old with Graves disease. This chain connects TRBV20-1 to TRBJ1-1, with 7 bases identical to TRBD1. The sequencing here drew on peripheral blood mononuclear cells (PBMCs), taken at new diagnosis, from a patient treated with antithyroid drugs. CDR3 loop: CSAPTGLYTEAFF. The CDR3 nucleotides are TGCAGTGCTCCGACAGGGCTCTACACTGAAGCTTTCTTT.